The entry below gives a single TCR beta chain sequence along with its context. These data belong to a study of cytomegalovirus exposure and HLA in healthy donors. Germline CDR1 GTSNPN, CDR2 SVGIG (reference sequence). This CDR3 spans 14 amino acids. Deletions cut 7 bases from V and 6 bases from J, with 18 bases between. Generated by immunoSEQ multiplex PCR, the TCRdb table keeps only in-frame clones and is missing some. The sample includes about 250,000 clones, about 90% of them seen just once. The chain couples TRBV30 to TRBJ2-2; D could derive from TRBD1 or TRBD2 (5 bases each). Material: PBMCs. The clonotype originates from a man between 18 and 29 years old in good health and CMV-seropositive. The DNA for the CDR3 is TGTGCCTATAGGATGGGGCGAGGGCCCGGGGAGCTGTTTTTT. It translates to CAYRMGRGPGELFF.